Following are 9 T cell receptor beta chains from one sample sequenced in a study of T cell changes during pregnancy in multiple sclerosis. Sequenced by immunoSEQ multiplex PCR; TCRdb stores in-frame clones only, minus some. The table lists roughly 73,000 clones, approximately 90% of them singletons. Sequenced material: peripheral blood, taken in the second trimester of pregnancy. Every receptor here comes from a female donor in good health, enrolled as a control in a pregnancy study.

The J gene is TRBJ2-3, the V gene TRBV6-6, with 9 positions matching TRBD1. Germline values: CDR1 MNHNY, CDR2 SVGAGI (reference sequence). There are 14 residues in the CDR3. The V and J ends lost 6 bases and 6 bases, in that order; junction bases with no gene match: 7. The DNA of the CDR3 is TGTGCCAGCAGATACGGACAGGGGAGGGATACGCAGTATTTT. Its translation: CASRYGQGRDTQYF.

V is TRBV19 and J is TRBJ2-2; 7 bases match TRBD1. This CDR3 contains 13 residues. The germline V gene has CDR1 LNHDA and CDR2 SQIVND (reference sequence). V lost 5 bases and J lost 5; bases outside the gene matches: 2. The CDR3 protein is CASSSQGTGELFF. CDR3 bases: TGTGCCAGTAGTTCACAGGGGACCGGGGAGCTGTTTTTT.

The genes are TRBV18 and TRBJ2-1; possibly TRBD2 for D (7 bases). CDR1 is KGHSH and CDR2 is LQKENI in the germline V gene. Trimming removed 10 bases at V and 5 bases at J, with 24 bases between. This CDR3 comprises 16 residues. The CDR3, as DNA: TGTGCCACCATGAGGGGGGGCTCTATCATCGACAATGAGCAGTTCTTC. Translating it yields CATMRGGSIIDNEQFF.

The chain combines TRBV7-8 with TRBJ1-1, with D hard to call. Trimming stripped 1 base from V and 1 base from J, with 25 bases between. The germline gives CDR1 SGHVS, CDR2 FQNEAQ. The CDR3 totals 20 residues. The CDR3 DNA reads TGTGCCAGCAGCTTAGACCCACTCGCTCGGGAGTCCCCGGCGAACACTGAAGCTTTCTTT. This translates into CASSLDPLARESPANTEAFF.

This clone appeared once. J is TRBJ2-2 and V is TRBV4-3; weak D call: TRBD2 (6 bases). V was clipped by 0 bases and J by 4 bases, with 12 bases between them. In germline, CDR1 is LGHNA, CDR2 YSLEER. There are 16 residues in the CDR3. CDR3 DNA sequence: TGCGCCAGCAGCCAAGAGGAAGTCGGGGGCACCGGGGAGCTGTTTTTT. This encodes CASSQEEVGGTGELFF.

The chain is built from TRBV15 and TRBJ2-7; 12 nucleotides agree with TRBD1. V gave up 5 bases and J gave up 6 bases; unmatched junction bases: 5. Germline V gene sequence: CDR1 LNHNV, CDR2 YYDKDF (reference sequence). The CDR3 totals 14 residues. The CDR3 sequence is CATSPRDRGREQYF. CDR3 nucleotide sequence: TGTGCCACCAGCCCCCGGGACAGGGGGCGCGAGCAGTACTTC.

The rearrangement uses TRBV9 and TRBJ1-2, with 7 bases matching TRBD1. This CDR3 spans 12 amino acids. Germline loops: CDR1 SGDLS, CDR2 YYNGEE. V gave up 3 bases and J gave up 8 bases; unmatched junction bases: 4. CDR3 residues: CASSDRGGGYTF. The CDR3 nucleotides read TGTGCCAGCAGCGACCGAGGGGGCGGCTACACCTTC.

The chain employs TRBV12-5 and TRBJ2-5; 7 nucleotides match TRBD1. V shed 8 bases and J 1 base; nucleotides not matched to a gene: 7. Germline loops: CDR1 LGHNT, CDR2 FRNRAP. This CDR3 is 14 amino acids long. The CDR3 region is CASSPHRGQETQYF. CDR3 DNA sequence: TGTGCTAGTAGTCCCCACAGGGGCCAAGAGACCCAGTACTTC.

This chain connects TRBV10-3 to TRBJ1-1; D remains unclear. Trimming cost V 7 bases and J 10 bases, with 22 bases left between them. The CDR3 is 14 amino acids. Germline V gene sequence: CDR1 ENHRY, CDR2 SYGVKD. The CDR3 DNA follows: TGTGCCATCAAGGGCGAAGCGGTGGGTTTAGGAGCTTTCTTT. Its protein is CAIKGEAVGLGAFF.